One and the same sample provided the 17 T cell receptor beta chains below, sequenced in a study of early T cells in non-severe SARS-CoV-2 infection. TCRdb ran MiXCR on the 5' RACE reads and lists one entry per CDR3 protein. This table has more than 85,000 distinct CDR3 sequences, 16% appearing once. The sample here was whole blood, taken at baseline. These receptors were collected from an adult who was a healthcare worker with PCR-confirmed SARS-CoV-2 infection or an uninfected control (not recorded which).

This chain connects TRBV12-3 or TRBV12-4 to TRBJ1-1; D perhaps matches TRBD1 (5 bases). V lost 8 bases and J lost 5, with 18 bases in between. The CDR3 has 14 residues. The CDR3 sequence is CASSHPGFRTEAFF. For the CDR3, the DNA is TGTGCCAGCTCCCACCCAGGGTTCAGGACTGAAGCTTTCTTT.

The genes are TRBV28 and TRBJ1-2; the match to TRBD1 covers 12 bases. This CDR3 contains 18 residues. The germline CDR1 and CDR2 sequences are MDHEN and SYDVKM. J gave up 5 bases and V 7 bases, and 17 bases lay outside the gene matches. This chain's CDR3 is CASTPPAGQGAPRYGYTF. CDR3 coding DNA: TGTGCCAGCACCCCCCCCGCGGGACAGGGGGCGCCGAGGTATGGCTACACCTTC.

The J gene is TRBJ1-2, the V gene TRBV20-1, with D possibly being TRBD1 (6 bases). The CDR3 totals 10 residues. Per the germline V gene, CDR1 is DFQATT and CDR2 is SNEGSKA (reference sequence). V shed 4 bases and J shed 13 bases, with 13 bases lying between them. This CDR3 is CSANTGSLTF. For the CDR3, the DNA is TGCAGTGCTAACACAGGGAGTCTCACCTTC.

This clonotype was seen at least ten times. This chain joins TRBV11-2 and TRBJ2-7; D ambiguous. Germline values: CDR1 SGHAT, CDR2 FQNNGV. Trimming removed 1 base from V and 7 bases from J, with 14 bases in between. CDR3 size: 14 residues. CDR3 region: CASSLAGPAEEQYF. Here the CDR3 DNA reads TGTGCCAGCAGCTTAGCGGGCCCCGCAGAGGAGCAGTACTTC.

The rearrangement joins TRBV7-9 to TRBJ1-2; a weak D match, TRBD1 (6 bases). CDR1 SEHNR and CDR2 FQNEAQ come from the germline V gene (reference sequence). V was pared by 2 bases and J by 10 bases, with 11 bases between. This CDR3 is built from 12 residues. This chain's CDR3 is CASSLYGDNYTF. CDR3 in DNA: TGTGCCAGCAGCTTATACGGGGACAACTACACCTTC.

CDR3 DNA: TGTGCCAGTAGACCCAGAGGGGTAGGGGGCTCGGAGACCCAGTACTTC. Encoded protein: CASRPRGVGGSETQYF. The chain has TRBV19 and TRBJ2-5; the match to TRBD1 covers 7 bases. This CDR3 comprises 16 residues. Germline V gene data show CDR1 as LNHDA and CDR2 as SQIVND (reference sequence). With V trimmed by 6 bases and J by 5 bases, 15 bases remained unmatched. The entire variable domain, with the rest obtained from reference TRBV19 and TRBJ2-5, is as follows: DGGITQSPKYLFRKEGQNVTLSCEQNLNHDAMYWYRQDPGQGLRLIYYSQIVNDFQKGDIAEGYSVSREKKESFPLTVTSAQKNPTAFYLCASRPRGVGGSETQYFGPGTRLLVL.

This clonotype was seen more than once but under ten times. The chain recombines TRBV12-3 or TRBV12-4 with TRBJ2-7; unclear D gene. Deletions cut 3 bases from V and 3 bases from J, with 9 bases between. The CDR3 has 13 amino acids. The CDR3 protein is CASSLEGIYEQYF. In nucleotides, the CDR3 is TGTGCCAGCAGTTTGGAAGGAATCTACGAGCAGTACTTC.

This clonotype came up a few times. The chain links TRBV12-5 to TRBJ2-7; weak D call: TRBD1 (6 bases). Germline V lookup: CDR1 LGHNT, CDR2 FRNRAP. The CDR3 contains 15 residues. V lost 4 bases and J lost 3, with 16 bases in between. The CDR3 is CASGYPTDRFYEQYF. The CDR3 DNA reads as TGTGCTAGTGGTTACCCGACAGACAGGTTCTACGAGCAGTACTTC.

A few counts support this clonotype. The chain recombines TRBV20-1 with TRBJ1-1; perhaps TRBD1 as D (6 bases). V was shortened by 3 bases and J by 3 bases, with 17 bases between the two germline ends. CDR3 length equals 15 residues. Looked up from germline, CDR1 is DFQATT and CDR2 is SNEGSKA (reference sequence). DNA for the CDR3: TGCAGTGCTAGCTTGGACAGTCGGGGGCACACTGAAGCTTTCTTT. As protein: CSASLDSRGHTEAFF.

This clonotype was seen a few times. This sequence joins TRBV7-6 and TRBJ1-1; the D gene is possibly TRBD1 (6 bases). The CDR3 has 13 amino acids. The V end lost 5 bases, the J end lost 1 base, and 8 bases lay between the germline ends. Germline CDR1 SGHVS, CDR2 FNYEAQ. CDR3 in DNA: TGTGCCAGCAGCCGGGACACGAACACTGAAGCTTTCTTT. This sequence encodes CASSRDTNTEAFF.

The CDR3 here is CASSSQSGEQYF. The CDR3 DNA reads TGTGCCAGCAGCTCCCAGTCCGGCGAGCAGTACTTC. V usage is TRBV5-6 and J usage is TRBJ2-7; no definite D call. From germline, CDR1 is SGHDT and CDR2 YYEEEE. V lost 3 bases and J 6 bases, leaving 10 bases between the germline ends. The CDR3 is made up of 12 amino acids.

The chain joins TRBV20-1 to TRBJ1-2; 9 bases align to TRBD1. Germline V gene lookup returns CDR1 DFQATT and CDR2 SNEGSKA (reference sequence). V was clipped by 0 bases and J by 2 bases; unmatched bases: 4. This CDR3 contains 15 residues. The CDR3 sequence is CSARDPGQGNYGYTF. DNA of the CDR3: TGCAGTGCTAGAGATCCCGGACAGGGGAACTATGGCTACACCTTC.

This sequence joins TRBV20-1 and TRBJ2-5, with D perhaps matching TRBD2 (5 bases). There are 13 residues in the CDR3. The germline V gene has CDR1 DFQATT and CDR2 SNEGSKA (reference sequence). Trimming took off 6 bases at V and 3 bases at J, with 14 bases between the two ends. DNA for the CDR3: TGCAGTGCCCGAGGACTCGATGAAGAGACCCAGTACTTC. Translating it yields CSARGLDEETQYF.

The table lists this clonotype with a few counts. CDR3 region: CSARVRGVGNEQFF. The CDR3 bases are TGCAGTGCTAGAGTAAGGGGGGTCGGAAATGAGCAGTTCTTC. This chain uses TRBV20-1 with TRBJ2-1, with D possibly called TRBD1 or TRBD2 (6 bases each). This CDR3 has 14 residues. CDR1 is DFQATT, CDR2 SNEGSKA, per germline (reference sequence). V lost 1 base to trimming and J lost 7 bases, with 14 bases between them.

A few counts support this clonotype. The rearrangement uses TRBV6-2 or TRBV6-3 and TRBJ2-2, with TRBD2 identical over 8 bases. V lost 2 bases, J lost 4 bases, and 6 bases stayed unmatched. In germline, CDR1 is MNHEY, CDR2 SVGEGT. CDR3 size: 16 residues. This chain's CDR3 is CASSYRSGRATGELFF. The DNA for the CDR3 is TGTGCCAGCAGTTACAGGAGCGGGAGAGCCACCGGGGAGCTGTTTTTT.

A few counts support this clonotype. The chain uses TRBV5-1 and TRBJ1-2, with D possibly TRBD1 on 5 matching bases. Trimming shortened V by 7 bases and J by 6 bases, and 13 bases separated the two germline ends. Germline V gene data show CDR1 as SGHRS and CDR2 as YFSETQ. The CDR3 spans 12 residues. The CDR3 sequence: CASARVQNGYTF. The DNA for the CDR3 is TGCGCCAGCGCCAGGGTTCAAAATGGCTACACCTTC.

The sample holds many counts of this clonotype. The rearrangement uses TRBV7-2 and TRBJ1-2; maybe TRBD1 (5 bases). CDR1 SGHTA and CDR2 FQGNSA come from the germline V gene. The V end lost 4 bases, the J end lost 1 base, and 13 bases lay between the germline ends. This CDR3 comprises 15 residues. The chain's CDR3 is CASSSRDAFNYGYTF. In nucleotides, the CDR3 is TGTGCCAGCAGCTCCCGGGACGCGTTTAACTATGGCTACACCTTC.